This TCR beta chain was retrieved from a study of spatial heterogeneity in lung cancer (dated 2019 in TCRdb). Study-level background: Beta-chain transcripts were consistently detected in greater numbers than alpha-chain transcripts, which likely reflects a higher abundance of beta-chain transcripts. In tumor regions, TCR transcript counts showed a strong correlation with a T cell transcriptional module score derived from matched bulk RNA-seq. In the raw uncorrected reads, each unique combination of TCR and UMI appeared more than ten times on average. TCR alpha and beta repertoires were quantitatively compared across multiple tumor regions, matched nontumor lung and blood in non-small cell lung cancer. The study linked features of the TCR repertoire to counts of nonsynonymous mutations, which were determined by whole-exome sequencing of tumor tissue. Both alpha and beta chains were TCR-sequenced in 200 to 250 tumor regions, around 65 matched nontumor lung samples and roughly 50 PBMC samples obtained at surgery. Here is what the overall study found, with its caveats: Estimated TCR-seq coverage of tumor T cells was only around 7.1% for alpha chains and 12% to 15% for beta chains. Additional single-cell paired TCR alpha and beta sequencing was considered necessary to confirm, at a functional level, the hypothesis that regional TCRs recognize regional mutations. The number of expanded intratumoral alpha and beta TCRs correlated with the tumor nonsynonymous mutation count. Counts of ubiquitous and regional expanded TCRs were found to correlate with counts of ubiquitous and regional nonsynonymous mutations, respectively.

The library was prepared using 5' RACE. The run used a NextSeq 500. To allow correction of PCR and sequencing errors, the TCR library protocol tagged every TCR cDNA molecule with a unique molecular identifier. Per the authors' processing: TCR identification, UMI-based error correction and CDR3 extraction were performed with Decombinator tools. TCRs above a frequency of 2 per 1,000, corresponding to the top 1% of the tumor frequency distribution, were defined as expanded. Expanded tumor TCRs were classed as regional if statistically deemed absent (corrected P<0.05) from at least one tumor region, otherwise ubiquitous. Renyi diversity was calculated using the R vegan package after each repertoire was subsampled 100 times to 5,000 TCRs. CDR3 similarity networks were built from amino acid triplet string-kernel similarity, with CDR3s being connected when pairwise similarity was above 0.82. The public reads were reprocessed in TCRdb via fastp at Q25 and MiXCR, keeping in-frame beta chains. When rows share a CDR3 protein, they turn into one entry using the most common DNA and genes. The authors' filters were not applied to this entry. The sample includes about 5,100 distinct CDR3 sequences, with approximately 9% observed a single time. Roughly 30% of the sample is taken by the ten largest.

This clonotype appeared many times. Its antigen remains undetermined. No per-base quality is available; no much larger clone lies one base away. Reading the label with the study, this specimen's time point is: sample taken at primary tumor resection. The donors were more than 60 patients from the lung TRACERx cohort who had early-stage, untreated non-small cell lung cancer. TCR sequencing used whole RNA extracted from tumor and nontumor lung tissue, or from cryopreserved PBMC samples, without cell sorting. A patient was chosen for TCR sequencing only when enough RNA was available from at least two tumor regions. Tumor and adjacent nontumor lung specimens were reviewed by a lung pathologist before selection. The sample consisted of lung tumor tissue, taken at surgery. This receptor was identified in a female donor with early-stage non-small cell lung cancer.

The DNA is TGTGCCAGCAGTACGACGGCAAATACGCAGTATTTT. It specifies CASSTTANTQYF. Rearrangement joined TRBV2 to TRBJ2-3; there is no confident call for the D gene. Sequences SNHLY (CDR1) and FYNNEI (CDR2) are obtained from the germline V gene. Trimming takes 5 bases from V and 7 bases from J, and the germline ends sit 10 bases apart. From the cysteine up to the phenylalanine, the CDR3 has a length of 12 residues. CDR3 DNA is the only sequence kept; it has 36 bases, read in frame from the first base.